Here is one T cell receptor (beta chain) with its context. The antigen is undetermined. The data originate from a study of T cell responses to AZD1222 COVID-19 vaccine. At the level of the study: Pooled samples include second doses given at about 4 or 12 weeks. Study-level results: Along spike, vaccine-associated CD4 TCRs were found throughout, with dominance at 160-218 and 743-854. Clonal diversity was possibly underestimated; the donors were predominantly white British and more often female. Nearly half of spike-specific TCRs reportedly target unmutated variant regions.

The data were produced by immunoSEQ multiplex PCR, yet TCRdb's version contains in-frame clones alone and is incomplete. The table includes around 58,000 clones, around four fifths detected once. The sample here was peripheral blood, taken on day 0 of AZD1222 vaccination. The TCR originated in an adult in good health.

Here the CDR3 DNA reads TGTGCCAGTAGTTCAATTGGGGGACTGAACACTGAAGCTTTCTTT. It yields the protein CASSSIGGLNTEAFF. The V and J genes are TRBV19 and TRBJ1-1, with a tentative D call TRBD1 (5 bases). The germline V and J ends were trimmed by 5 bases and 0 bases, with 13 bases remaining between them. The CDR3 is 15 amino acids. Germline V gives CDR1 LNHDA, CDR2 SQIVND (reference sequence).